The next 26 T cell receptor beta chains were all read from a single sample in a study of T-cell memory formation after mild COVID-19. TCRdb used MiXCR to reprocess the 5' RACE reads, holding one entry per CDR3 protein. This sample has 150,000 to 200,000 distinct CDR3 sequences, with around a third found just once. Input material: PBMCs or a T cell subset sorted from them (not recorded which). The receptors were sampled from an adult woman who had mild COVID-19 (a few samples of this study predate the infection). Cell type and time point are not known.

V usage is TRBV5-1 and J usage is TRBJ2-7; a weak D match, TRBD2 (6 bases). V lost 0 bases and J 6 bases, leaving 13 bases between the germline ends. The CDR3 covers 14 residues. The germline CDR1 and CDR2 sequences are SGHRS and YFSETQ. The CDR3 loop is CASSLGFGGTEQYF. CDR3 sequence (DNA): TGCGCCAGCAGCTTGGGATTCGGGGGTACCGAGCAGTACTTC.

As DNA, the CDR3 is TGTGCCAGCTCAACGGCTCGGGACAGGGACACTGAAGCTTTCTTT. It specifies CASSTARDRDTEAFF. The rearrangement links TRBV18 to TRBJ1-1; 9 nucleotides agree with TRBD1. The CDR3 extends over 15 amino acids. The J segment lost 3 bases and the V segment lost 5 bases, leaving 7 bases of the junction unmatched. CDR1 is KGHSH and CDR2 is LQKENI in the germline V gene.

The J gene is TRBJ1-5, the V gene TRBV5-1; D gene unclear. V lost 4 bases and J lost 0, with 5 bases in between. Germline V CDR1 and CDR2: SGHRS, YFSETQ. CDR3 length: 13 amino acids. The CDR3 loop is CASSADSNQPQHF. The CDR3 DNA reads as TGCGCCAGCAGCGCGGATAGCAATCAGCCCCAGCATTTT.

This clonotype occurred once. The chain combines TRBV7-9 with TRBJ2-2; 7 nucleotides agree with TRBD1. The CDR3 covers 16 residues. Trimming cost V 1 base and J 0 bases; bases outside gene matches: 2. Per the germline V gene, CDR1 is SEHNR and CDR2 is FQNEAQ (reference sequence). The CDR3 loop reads CASSLEGQPNTGELFF. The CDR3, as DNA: TGTGCCAGCAGCTTAGAGGGACAGCCGAACACCGGGGAGCTGTTTTTT.

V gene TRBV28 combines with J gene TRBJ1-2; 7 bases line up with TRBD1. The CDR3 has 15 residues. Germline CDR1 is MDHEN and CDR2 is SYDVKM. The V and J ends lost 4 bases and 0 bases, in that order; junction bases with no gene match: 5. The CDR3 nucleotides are TGTGCCAGCAGTTCACAGGGGTCGGCTAACTATGGCTACACCTTC. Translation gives CASSSQGSANYGYTF.

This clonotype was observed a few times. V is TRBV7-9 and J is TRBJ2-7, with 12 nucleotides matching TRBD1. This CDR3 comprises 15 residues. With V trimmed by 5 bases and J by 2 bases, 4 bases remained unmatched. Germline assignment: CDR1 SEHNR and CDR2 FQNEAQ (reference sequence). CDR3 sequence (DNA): TGTGCCAGCAGCATCGGGACAGGGGGCGCCTACGAGCAGTACTTC. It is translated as CASSIGTGGAYEQYF.

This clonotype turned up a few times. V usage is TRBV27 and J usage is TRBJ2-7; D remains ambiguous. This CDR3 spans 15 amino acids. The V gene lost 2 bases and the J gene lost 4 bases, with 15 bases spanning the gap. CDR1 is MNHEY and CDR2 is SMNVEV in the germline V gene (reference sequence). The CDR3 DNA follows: TGTGCCAGCAGTTTAACCAGCCTAAGTGGTTACGAGCAGTACTTC. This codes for CASSLTSLSGYEQYF.

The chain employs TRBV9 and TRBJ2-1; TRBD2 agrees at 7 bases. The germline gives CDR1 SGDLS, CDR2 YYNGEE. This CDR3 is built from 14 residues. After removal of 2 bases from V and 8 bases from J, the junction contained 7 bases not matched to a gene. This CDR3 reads CASSVWDYVDEQFF. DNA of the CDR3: TGTGCCAGCAGCGTCTGGGACTATGTCGATGAGCAGTTCTTC.

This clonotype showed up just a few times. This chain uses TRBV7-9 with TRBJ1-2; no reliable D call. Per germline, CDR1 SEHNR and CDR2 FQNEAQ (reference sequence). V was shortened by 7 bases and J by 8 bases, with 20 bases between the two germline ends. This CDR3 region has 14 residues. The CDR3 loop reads CASIAPDGEMGYTF. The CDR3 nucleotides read TGTGCCAGCATAGCCCCCGACGGCGAGATGGGCTACACCTTC.

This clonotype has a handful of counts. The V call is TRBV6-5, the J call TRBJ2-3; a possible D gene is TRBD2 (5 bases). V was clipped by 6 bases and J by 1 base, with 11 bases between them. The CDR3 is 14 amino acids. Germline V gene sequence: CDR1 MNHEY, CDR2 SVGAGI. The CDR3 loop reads CASSLLRGTDTQYF. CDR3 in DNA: TGTGCCAGCAGCCTTTTGAGGGGCACAGATACGCAGTATTTT.

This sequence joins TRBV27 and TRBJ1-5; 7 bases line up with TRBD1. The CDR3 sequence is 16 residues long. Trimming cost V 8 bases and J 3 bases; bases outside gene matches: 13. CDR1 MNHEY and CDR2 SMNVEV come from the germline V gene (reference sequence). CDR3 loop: CASAPRGQGANQPQHF. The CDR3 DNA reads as TGTGCCAGCGCCCCGAGGGGGCAGGGAGCCAATCAGCCCCAGCATTTT.

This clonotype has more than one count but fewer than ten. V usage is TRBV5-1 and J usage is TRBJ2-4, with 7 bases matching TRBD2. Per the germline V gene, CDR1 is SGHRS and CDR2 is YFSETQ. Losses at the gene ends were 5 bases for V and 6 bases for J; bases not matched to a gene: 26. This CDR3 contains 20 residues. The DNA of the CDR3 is TGCGCCAGCAGTTGGGCGGGGGTAGAGACCTCATCCGTCTCCGGAAACATTCAGTACTTC. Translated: CASSWAGVETSSVSGNIQYF.

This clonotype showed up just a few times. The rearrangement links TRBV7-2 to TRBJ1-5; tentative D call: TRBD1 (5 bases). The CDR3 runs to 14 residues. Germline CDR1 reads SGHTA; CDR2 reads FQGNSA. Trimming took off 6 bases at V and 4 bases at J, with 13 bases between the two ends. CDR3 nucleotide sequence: TGTGCCAGCAGGGCCGGGACTTCTAATCAGCCCCAGCATTTT. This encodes CASRAGTSNQPQHF.

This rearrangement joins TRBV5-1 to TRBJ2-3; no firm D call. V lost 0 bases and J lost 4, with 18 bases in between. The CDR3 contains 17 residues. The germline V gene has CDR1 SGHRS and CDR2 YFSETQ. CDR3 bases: TGCGCCAGCAGCTTGGATGTAGCTTTTATCCCGGCAGATACGCAGTATTTT. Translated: CASSLDVAFIPADTQYF.

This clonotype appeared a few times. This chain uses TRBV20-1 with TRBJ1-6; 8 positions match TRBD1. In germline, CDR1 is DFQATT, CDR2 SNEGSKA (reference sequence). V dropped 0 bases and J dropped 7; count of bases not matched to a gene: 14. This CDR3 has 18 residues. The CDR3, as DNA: TGCAGTGCTAGAGATTCGGTATTGTCCCCAGGGGGCAATTCACCCCTCCACTTT. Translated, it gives CSARDSVLSPGGNSPLHF.

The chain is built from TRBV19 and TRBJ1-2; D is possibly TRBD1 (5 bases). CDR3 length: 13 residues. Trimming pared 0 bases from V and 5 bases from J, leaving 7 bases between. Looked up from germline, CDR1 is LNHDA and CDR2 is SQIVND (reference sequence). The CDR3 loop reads CASSIERGYGYTF. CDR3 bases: TGTGCCAGTAGTATAGAGAGGGGATATGGCTACACCTTC. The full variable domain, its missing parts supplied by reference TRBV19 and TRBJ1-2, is DGGITQSPKYLFRKEGQNVTLSCEQNLNHDAMYWYRQDPGQGLRLIYYSQIVNDFQKGDIAEGYSVSREKKESFPLTVTSAQKNPTAFYLCASSIERGYGYTFGSGTRLTVV.

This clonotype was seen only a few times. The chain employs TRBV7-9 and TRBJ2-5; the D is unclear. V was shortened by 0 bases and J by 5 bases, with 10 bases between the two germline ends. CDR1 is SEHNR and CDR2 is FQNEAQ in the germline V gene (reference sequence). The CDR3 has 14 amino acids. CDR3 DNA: TGTGCCAGCAGCTTAGCGGCCAGTAGGGAGACCCAGTACTTC. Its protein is CASSLAASRETQYF.

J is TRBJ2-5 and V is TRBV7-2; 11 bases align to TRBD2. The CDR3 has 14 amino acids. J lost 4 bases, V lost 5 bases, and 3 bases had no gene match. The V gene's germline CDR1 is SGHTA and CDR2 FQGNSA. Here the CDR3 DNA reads TGTGCCAGCAGCCATAGCGGGAGGGGAGAGACCCAGTACTTC. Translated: CASSHSGRGETQYF.

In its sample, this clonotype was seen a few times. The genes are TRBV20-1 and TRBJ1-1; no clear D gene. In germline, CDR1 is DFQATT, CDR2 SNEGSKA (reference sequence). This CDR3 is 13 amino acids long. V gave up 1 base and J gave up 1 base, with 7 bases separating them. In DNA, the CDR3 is TGCAGTGCTAGAGCCCAGCCGAACACTGAAGCTTTCTTT. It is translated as CSARAQPNTEAFF.

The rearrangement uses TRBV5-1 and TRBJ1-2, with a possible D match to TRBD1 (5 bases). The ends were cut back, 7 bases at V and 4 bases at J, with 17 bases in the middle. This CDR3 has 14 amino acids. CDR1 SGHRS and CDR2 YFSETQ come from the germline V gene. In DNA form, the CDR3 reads TGCGCCAGCTCCCCCGATGGGGCGGGCTATGGCTACACCTTC. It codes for CASSPDGAGYGYTF. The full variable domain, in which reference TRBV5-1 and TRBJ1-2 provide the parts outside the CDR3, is KAGVTQTPRYLIKTRGQQVTLSCSPISGHRSVSWYQQTPGQGLQFLFEYFSETQRNKGNFPGRFSGRQFSNSRSEMNVSTLELGDSALYLCASSPDGAGYGYTFGSGTRLTVV.

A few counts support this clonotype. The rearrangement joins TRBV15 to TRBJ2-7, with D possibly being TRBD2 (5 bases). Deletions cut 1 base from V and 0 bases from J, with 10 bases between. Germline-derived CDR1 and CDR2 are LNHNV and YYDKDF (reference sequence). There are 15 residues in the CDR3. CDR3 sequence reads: CATSRGGVASYEQYF. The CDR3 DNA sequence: TGTGCCACCAGCAGAGGGGGAGTCGCCTCCTACGAGCAGTACTTC.

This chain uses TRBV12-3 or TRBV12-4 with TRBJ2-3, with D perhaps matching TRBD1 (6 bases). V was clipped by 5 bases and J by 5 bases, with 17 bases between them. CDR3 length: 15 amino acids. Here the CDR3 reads CASSITGPREDTQYF. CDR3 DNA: TGTGCCAGCAGTATTACAGGGCCCCGGGAAGATACGCAGTATTTT.

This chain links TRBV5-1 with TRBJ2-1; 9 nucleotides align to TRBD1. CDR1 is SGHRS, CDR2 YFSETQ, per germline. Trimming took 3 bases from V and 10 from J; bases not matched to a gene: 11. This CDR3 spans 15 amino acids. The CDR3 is CASSYTGQGFGEQFF. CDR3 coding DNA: TGCGCCAGCAGCTATACGGGACAGGGCTTTGGGGAGCAGTTCTTC.

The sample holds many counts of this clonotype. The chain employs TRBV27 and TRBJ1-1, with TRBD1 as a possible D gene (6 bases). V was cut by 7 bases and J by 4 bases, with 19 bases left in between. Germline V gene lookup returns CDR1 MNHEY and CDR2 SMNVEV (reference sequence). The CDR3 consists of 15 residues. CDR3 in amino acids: CASTPAVGGSTEAFF. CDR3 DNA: TGTGCCAGCACCCCCGCCGTGGGGGGCTCCACTGAAGCTTTCTTT.

The CDR3 DNA sequence: TGTGCCACCCAGCCGGCGGGTATGAACACCGGGGAGCTGTTTTTT. Residues: CATQPAGMNTGELFF. The chain joins TRBV12-3 or TRBV12-4 to TRBJ2-2, with D possibly being TRBD2 (5 bases). The V end lost 10 bases, the J end lost 1 base, and 16 bases lay between the germline ends. The CDR3 spans 15 residues.

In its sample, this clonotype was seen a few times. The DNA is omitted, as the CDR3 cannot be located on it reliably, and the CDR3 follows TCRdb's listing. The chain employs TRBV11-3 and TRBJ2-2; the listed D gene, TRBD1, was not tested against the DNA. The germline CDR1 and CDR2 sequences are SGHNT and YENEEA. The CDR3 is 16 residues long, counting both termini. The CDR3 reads CASSGRVVRTPGSCFF.